These 31 T cell receptor beta chains were all obtained from the same sample, sequenced in a study of blood T cell repertoires in COVID-19. Libraries were prepared by immunoSEQ multiplex PCR; TCRdb keeps only in-frame clonotypes and omits some of them. The data hold some 380,000 clones, with roughly 80% observed a single time. Input material: peripheral blood. Receptor source: a human donor with acute or convalescent COVID-19. The donor label of this sample is uncertain.

The chain links TRBV19 to TRBJ2-4; TRBD2 matches at 7 bases. Germline V gene lookup returns CDR1 LNHDA and CDR2 SQIVND (reference sequence). This CDR3 comprises 15 residues. The V and J ends lost 11 bases and 0 bases, in that order; junction bases with no gene match: 10. For the CDR3, the DNA is TGTGCCGTCGGGGGAGTAGCGGGAGCCAAAAACATTCAGTACTTC. Its translation is CAVGGVAGAKNIQYF.

The rearrangement uses TRBV19 and TRBJ2-5; D might be TRBD2 (6 bases). Germline V gene lookup returns CDR1 LNHDA and CDR2 SQIVND (reference sequence). Between the trimmed V and J ends, which lost 5 bases and 2 bases, there was a span of 12 bases. The CDR3 covers 14 residues. The CDR3 protein is CASSVPGVQETQYF. In nucleotides, the CDR3 is TGTGCCAGTAGTGTACCGGGGGTTCAAGAGACCCAGTACTTC.

The rearrangement links TRBV6-6 to TRBJ2-7, with 8 bases identical to TRBD1. The ends lost 5 bases at V and 0 bases at J; junction bases unmatched: 12. The germline V gene has CDR1 MNHNY and CDR2 SVGAGI (reference sequence). The CDR3 loop spans 17 amino acids. The CDR3 spells CASSPGQALMSSYEQYF. The CDR3 DNA reads as TGTGCCAGCAGTCCGGGACAGGCTCTAATGAGCTCCTACGAGCAGTACTTC.

The gene calls are TRBV7-9 and TRBJ1-2; D is possibly TRBD1 (6 bases). The V end was cut by 5 bases, the J end by 6 bases, with 28 bases between. The CDR3 totals 18 residues. From germline, CDR1 is SEHNR and CDR2 FQNEAQ (reference sequence). This CDR3 reads CASSPYRRRDKDVDGYTF. The CDR3 bases are TGTGCCAGCAGCCCGTACCGACGCCGGGACAAGGACGTGGATGGCTACACCTTC. Drawing the rest from reference TRBV7-9 and TRBJ1-2, the complete variable domain is DTGVSQNPRHKITKRGQNVTFRCDPISEHNRLYWYRQTLGQGPEFLTYFQNEAQLEKSRLLSDRFSAERPKGSFSTLEIQRTEQGDSAMYLCASSPYRRRDKDVDGYTFGSGTRLTVV.

The genes are TRBV7-9 and TRBJ2-1, with D tentatively TRBD1 (5 bases). In germline, CDR1 is SEHNR, CDR2 FQNEAQ (reference sequence). V was clipped by 4 bases and J by 1 base, with 11 bases between them. This CDR3 is built from 15 residues. The CDR3 sequence: CASSSGFRSYNEQFF. The CDR3 DNA follows: TGTGCCAGCAGCTCAGGGTTTAGGTCCTACAATGAGCAGTTCTTC. The complete variable domain, with remaining parts taken from reference TRBV7-9 and TRBJ2-1, reads DTGVSQNPRHKITKRGQNVTFRCDPISEHNRLYWYRQTLGQGPEFLTYFQNEAQLEKSRLLSDRFSAERPKGSFSTLEIQRTEQGDSAMYLCASSSGFRSYNEQFFGPGTRLTVL.

The chain's CDR3 is CASSDQGQGNQPQHF. CDR3 DNA: TGTGCCAGCAGTGATCAGGGTCAGGGCAATCAGCCCCAGCATTTT. The genes are TRBV2 and TRBJ1-5, with D tentatively TRBD1 (5 bases). The CDR3 length is 15 residues. The germline CDR1 and CDR2 sequences are SNHLY and FYNNEI. V gave up 3 bases and J gave up 2 bases, with 11 bases separating them.

The rearrangement links TRBV5-1 to TRBJ2-7; no definite D call. Trimming took 4 bases from V and 0 from J, leaving 11 bases between them. The germline V gene encodes CDR1 SGHRS and CDR2 YFSETQ. There are 14 residues in the CDR3. The CDR3 loop reads CASSRRLSSYEQYF. CDR3 DNA sequence: TGCGCCAGCAGCAGGAGATTGAGCTCCTACGAGCAGTACTTC. Filled out from reference TRBV5-1 and TRBJ2-7, the complete variable domain reads KAGVTQTPRYLIKTRGQQVTLSCSPISGHRSVSWYQQTPGQGLQFLFEYFSETQRNKGNFPGRFSGRQFSNSRSEMNVSTLELGDSALYLCASSRRLSSYEQYFGPGTRLTVT.

The genes are TRBV28 and TRBJ2-1, with D possibly matching TRBD2 (7 bases). The CDR3 is 14 residues long. The germline gives CDR1 MDHEN, CDR2 SYDVKM. Trimming left V 8 bases short and J 3 bases short, with 14 bases between. The chain's CDR3 is CASSRGGGYNEQFF. The DNA for the CDR3 is TGTGCCAGCTCAAGGGGGGGCGGCTACAATGAGCAGTTCTTC.

CDR3 sequence: CASSTSGGVNQPQHF. CDR3 bases: TGTGCCAGCAGTACCTCTGGGGGGGTAAATCAGCCCCAGCATTTT. V is TRBV6-5 and J is TRBJ1-5, with D perhaps TRBD1 (5 bases). V dropped 5 bases and J dropped 4 bases, with 15 bases sitting between them. CDR1 is MNHEY, CDR2 SVGAGI, per germline. CDR3 length: 15 amino acids.

The chain carries TRBV5-1 and TRBJ2-3; the match to TRBD2 covers 9 bases. The CDR3 length is 18 residues. The ends lost 1 base at V and 1 base at J; junction bases unmatched: 10. CDR1 is SGHRS, CDR2 YFSETQ, per germline. CDR3 amino acids: CASSLFYSAGGGTDTQYF. The CDR3 nucleotides read TGCGCCAGCAGCTTGTTTTATTCGGCGGGAGGGGGCACAGATACGCAGTATTTT.

V is TRBV28 and J is TRBJ1-6, with a weak D call TRBD1 (6 bases). Germline V CDR1 and CDR2: MDHEN, SYDVKM. CDR3 length: 15 amino acids. Trimming left V 7 bases short and J 3 bases short, with 13 bases between. CDR3 nucleotide sequence: TGTGCCAGCAATCTCGGGACACACTATAATTCACCCCTCCACTTT. Protein sequence: CASNLGTHYNSPLHF.

The chain has TRBV3-1 (or the pseudogene TRBV3-2) and TRBJ1-3; TRBD1 matches at 8 bases. Germline V gene lookup returns CDR1 LGHDT and CDR2 YNNKEL (reference sequence). The CDR3 is 17 residues long. Trimming removed 1 base from V and 0 bases from J; junction bases left unmatched: 5. The CDR3 region has the DNA TGTGCCAGCAGCCAAGCGGGACAGGACTTCTCTGGAAACACCATATATTTT. It translates to CASSQAGQDFSGNTIYF.

As concerns this clone: This same CDR3 is encoded by further DNA sequences in the sample. This chain uses TRBV12-3 or TRBV12-4 with TRBJ1-1; a weak D match, TRBD1 (5 bases). The length of the CDR3 is 13 residues. The V and J ends lost 3 bases and 3 bases respectively, with 8 bases between them. CDR3 sequence (DNA): TGTGCCAGCAGTTTGCAGGGCTACACTGAAGCTTTCTTT. It yields the protein CASSLQGYTEAFF.

The chain uses TRBV9 and TRBJ2-5, with a weak D call TRBD2 (5 bases). V was shortened by 0 bases and J by 7 bases, with 13 bases between the two germline ends. Germline assignment: CDR1 SGDLS and CDR2 YYNGEE. The CDR3 is 14 residues long. CDR3 DNA sequence: TGTGCCAGCAGCGTAGATAGCGAATTGGGGACCCAGTACTTC. It yields the protein CASSVDSELGTQYF.

The V gene is TRBV7-9, the J gene TRBJ2-1; possibly TRBD2 for D (7 bases). The germline V gene has CDR1 SEHNR and CDR2 FQNEAQ (reference sequence). This CDR3 has 15 amino acids. V dropped 4 bases and J dropped 5 bases, with 15 bases sitting between them. CDR3 DNA sequence: TGTGCCAGCAGCTACGGGGGGCCTGGGGACAATGAGCAGTTCTTC. Translated: CASSYGGPGDNEQFF.

This clone has only a few counts. V gene TRBV18 combines with J gene TRBJ1-2, with D possibly TRBD1 on 5 matching bases. The CDR3 runs to 16 residues. The germline V and J ends were trimmed by 3 bases and 4 bases, with 18 bases remaining between them. The germline V gene has CDR1 KGHSH and CDR2 LQKENI. CDR3 sequence: CASSPGSRANSYGYTF. The CDR3 bases are TGTGCCAGCTCACCGGGATCCAGGGCGAACTCCTATGGCTACACCTTC.

This clone has a single count. The chain recombines TRBV11-2 with TRBJ1-1; D may be TRBD1 (6 bases). The CDR3 sequence is 15 residues long. V was clipped by 1 base and J by 4 bases, with 13 bases between them. The germline V gene has CDR1 SGHAT and CDR2 FQNNGV. Written as DNA, the CDR3 is TGTGCCAGCAGCTTAGGCAACAGGGTAAGCACTGAAGCTTTCTTT. This codes for CASSLGNRVSTEAFF.

The V and J genes are TRBV2 and TRBJ2-1; TRBD2 is a possible D gene (6 bases). Between the trimmed V and J ends, which lost 7 bases and 2 bases, there was a span of 9 bases. This CDR3 has 13 amino acids. The germline V gene has CDR1 SNHLY and CDR2 FYNNEI. Here the CDR3 DNA reads TGTGCCAGCATGACTAGGACCTACAATGAGCAGTTCTTC. Translation: CASMTRTYNEQFF.

The V and J genes are TRBV5-1 and TRBJ2-6; the D gene is possibly TRBD1 (6 bases). The CDR3 loop spans 19 amino acids. V lost 1 base to trimming and J lost 3 bases, with 20 bases between them. CDR1 and CDR2 from the germline V gene are SGHRS and YFSETQ. The chain's CDR3 is CASSLKDGTSPFGANVLTF. The CDR3 coding sequence is TGCGCCAGCAGCTTGAAGGATGGGACATCCCCCTTTGGGGCCAACGTCCTGACTTTC.

This clone was detected a few times. V and J are TRBV18 and TRBJ1-1, with TRBD1 identical over 8 bases. This CDR3 has 14 amino acids. CDR1 is KGHSH and CDR2 is LQKENI in the germline V gene. Losses at the gene ends were 3 bases for V and 5 bases for J; bases not matched to a gene: 5. The CDR3 reads CASSPGQGGTEAFF. Here the CDR3 DNA reads TGTGCCAGCTCACCTGGACAGGGAGGAACTGAAGCTTTCTTT.

This chain uses TRBV6-5 with TRBJ1-5; possibly TRBD1 for D (5 bases). Per the germline V gene, CDR1 is MNHEY and CDR2 is SVGAGI. CDR3 size: 13 residues. V lost 8 bases to trimming and J lost 5 bases, with 13 bases between them. The CDR3 DNA sequence: TGTGCCAGCCGGTGGGGCAATGATCAGCCCCAGCATTTT. Translation: CASRWGNDQPQHF.

This clone was detected once. V and J are TRBV13 and TRBJ1-3; D not resolved. The CDR3 is made up of 12 amino acids. V shed 5 bases and J shed 7 bases, with 9 bases lying between them. Germline V gene lookup returns CDR1 PRHDT and CDR2 FYEKMQ (reference sequence). CDR3 bases: TGTGCCAGCAGCCTCGCGGCGAACACCATATATTTT. As protein: CASSLAANTIYF.

The chain carries TRBV2 and TRBJ2-5, with D perhaps TRBD2 (6 bases). The CDR3 contains 14 residues. The germline V and J ends were trimmed by 7 bases and 2 bases, with 14 bases remaining between them. Germline CDR1 reads SNHLY; CDR2 reads FYNNEI. CDR3: CASTTSGGQETQYF. CDR3 nucleotides: TGTGCCAGCACGACTAGTGGGGGTCAAGAGACCCAGTACTTC.

The chain uses TRBV6-1 and TRBJ1-2, with D possibly TRBD1 on 5 matching bases. Germline V lookup: CDR1 MNHNS, CDR2 SASEGT. The ends were cut back, 0 bases at V and 7 bases at J, with 15 bases in the middle. The CDR3 totals 15 residues. The CDR3 loop is CASSEAHRGGGGYTF. CDR3 nucleotide sequence: TGTGCCAGCAGTGAAGCGCACCGCGGGGGAGGTGGCTACACCTTC.

The rearrangement uses TRBV12-3 or TRBV12-4 and TRBJ1-1; D is possibly TRBD1 (5 bases). The CDR3 length is 12 residues. V lost 6 bases and J 7 bases, leaving 12 bases between the germline ends. For the CDR3, the DNA is TGTGCCAGCAGGCTCGGGACTGGTGAAGCTTTCTTT. This encodes CASRLGTGEAFF.

The chain joins TRBV28 to TRBJ1-5; 9 nucleotides match TRBD1. The J segment lost 7 bases and the V segment lost 3 bases, leaving 16 bases of the junction unmatched. There are 18 residues in the CDR3. Germline loops: CDR1 MDHEN, CDR2 SYDVKM. CDR3 loop: CASSFSVTGGSFGQPQHF. The CDR3 DNA is TGTGCCAGCAGTTTTAGTGTGACAGGGGGATCTTTCGGACAGCCCCAGCATTTT.

This sequence joins TRBV5-1 and TRBJ2-7, with 7 bases aligning to TRBD2. CDR3 length: 15 residues. Germline V gene data show CDR1 as SGHRS and CDR2 as YFSETQ. J gave up 4 bases and V 3 bases, and 10 bases lay outside the gene matches. The CDR3 loop reads CASSSGLDSLYEQYF. In DNA, the CDR3 is TGCGCCAGCAGCTCCGGACTAGATTCCCTGTACGAGCAGTACTTC.

This clone is a singleton in its sample. The gene calls are TRBV28 and TRBJ1-2, with D possibly being TRBD1 (5 bases). Germline V gene sequence: CDR1 MDHEN, CDR2 SYDVKM. The V and J ends lost 11 bases and 1 base respectively, with 17 bases between them. The CDR3 contains 14 residues. The chain's CDR3 is CAGSPVGGNYGYTF. Here the CDR3 DNA reads TGTGCCGGAAGTCCCGTGGGGGGTAACTATGGCTACACCTTC.

This clone was observed once. This chain links TRBV15 with TRBJ2-5; TRBD2 matches at 14 bases. This CDR3 is built from 18 residues. The germline gives CDR1 LNHNV, CDR2 YYDKDF (reference sequence). V lost 2 bases and J lost 1; bases outside the gene matches: 6. CDR3 sequence (DNA): TGTGCCACCAGCAGACGACTAGCGGGAGGGGGGGGCCAAGAGACCCAGTACTTC. Protein product: CATSRRLAGGGGQETQYF.

This chain connects TRBV5-6 to TRBJ2-1; 13 bases fit TRBD2. Germline lookup yields CDR1 SGHDT and CDR2 YYEEEE. V lost 6 bases and J lost 4; bases outside the gene matches: 16. This CDR3 has 19 residues. In DNA, the CDR3 is TGTGCCAGCAACCTGGACATGCGGACTAGCGGGAGTTTATACAATGAGCAGTTCTTC. Encoded protein: CASNLDMRTSGSLYNEQFF.

This chain connects TRBV30 to TRBJ2-7; 10 bases map to TRBD1. The CDR3 runs to 12 residues. CDR1 GTSNPN and CDR2 SVGIG come from the germline V gene (reference sequence). V shed 8 bases and J 9 bases; nucleotides not matched to a gene: 10. The CDR3 reads CARRDRGQGQYF. CDR3 coding DNA: TGTGCCCGGCGGGACAGGGGTCAGGGGCAGTACTTC.